This TCR beta chain was profiled in a study of cytomegalovirus exposure and HLA in healthy donors (dated by TCRdb to 2016 to 2017). With regard to the full study: In an earlier analysis of under 600 of the donors, around 300 Gb of sequence data and approximately 120 million unique TCR beta sequences from about 179 million T cells were reported. Rather than using new phenotypic data, the later analysis identified candidate immune exposures from TCR beta sequences and from how often those sequences occurred across donors. The aim of the study was to test whether cataloging public T cell receptors could identify signatures of past pathogen exposure. Besides the first cohort of 666 subjects, a separate validation cohort made up of roughly 120 different subjects was used. An early release that covered fewer than 750 HLA-typed donors contained 250 to 350 gigabases of sequencing data and 70 million to 100 million unique TCR sequences. Across about 370 genotyped donors of the cohort, an average of about 250,000 unique TCR beta nucleotide sequences per donor were sequenced, and roughly 18% of those sequences were non-productive. Both class I and class II loci were covered by HLA typing, at four-digit resolution. The genetic ancestry cluster associated with self-reported Caucasian donors included 65% to 90% of the 398 genotyped donors. To study patterns of TCR occurrence, a later analysis re-analyzed previously published TCR beta repertoires from around 700 donors and added high-resolution HLA genotyping. Using immunosequencing, the study profiled T cell repertoires from around 680 subjects and related those repertoires to cytomegalovirus serostatus. Several DR-DQ haplotypes were treated as single units for association and clustering because of strong linkage in the cohort. In a later genetic analysis, genome-wide SNP genotypes for about three fifths of the 666 donors were used, and that subset was treated as a discovery cohort. In an earlier analysis of roughly 580 of the donors, high-throughput TCR beta sequencing was used to judge whether each TCR beta V gene segment behaved as functional or pseudogenic. To predict cytomegalovirus infection status, the study brought together high-throughput TCR immunosequencing, statistical association of individual TCRs with disease status, and machine learning. All discovery cohort repertoires had been generated on a single sequencing platform. Donor age, sex, ethnicity and CMV serostatus were collected together with the repertoire data. Typing coverage differed by locus: A, B, C, DRB1 and DQB1 were typed in roughly 620-630 donors, DQA1 in about 550, DPA1 in around 580, and DPB1 in around 440. Broader findings and caveats from the paper: Across donors, most TCR sequences were observed very rarely, whereas some public TCRs were present in many individuals. The authors suggested that the approach could potentially be generalized to other disease states and immunological phenotypes. An earlier analysis of around 540 of the donors showed that most TCR beta V segments appeared in productive rearrangements either about 90% or about 30% of the time, which broadly matched IMGT annotations. A later analysis found that HLA-associated TCR beta chains were more clonally expanded and had lower generation probabilities than equally common non-associated chains. At a false discovery rate of 0.05, a later analysis linked around 17,000 TCR beta sequences to specific HLA alleles. A group of highly shared sequence variants was considered likely to be a technical artifact of the sequencing pipeline. The presence/absence analyses assumed that sequencing depth was roughly uniform across donors, and that assumption may not be true. In a later analysis, the rate of TCR association differed among HLA loci, with DRB1 alleles having the most associated TCRs and HLA-C alleles having the fewest. In the study, 150 to 200 TCR beta chains were listed as associated with cytomegalovirus. Several of the top co-occurrence clusters appeared to be linked to parvovirus B19, influenza, CMV and Epstein-Barr virus, according to a later analysis. A further reported finding was that TCR beta sequences accurately predicted the HLA-A and HLA-B alleles for most subjects in the first cohort. A later genetic analysis associated a missense DCLRE1C variant with V-gene and J-gene trimming of TCR beta chains, and an independent cohort replicated the association. Compared with the 666-donor mean, donors in an Asian-associated ancestry cluster had fewer N-insertions in productive TCRs, according to a later genetic analysis. When HLA alleles, especially DR and DQ, strongly co-occurred, attributing TCR associations to individual alleles was difficult. The earlier analysis of 587 of the donors excluded some 15 rarely observed V segments, including chromosome 9 orphons, because counts were too low. Because HLA typing was unavailable for some donors at each locus, only the typed subset was used in association tests. Correlated functional status among segregating V segments might reflect linkage disequilibrium, but an unknown experimental factor could not be ruled out. A later analysis found that most CMV-associated TCR beta chains appeared HLA-restricted, with HLA associations seemingly driven largely by CMV exposure. CMV serostatus was the only immune exposure information available for the cohort. In vitro tests confirmed that a few of the cytomegalovirus-associated TCR beta chains recognize cytomegalovirus antigens. The classifier was reported to diagnose cytomegalovirus status with high specificity and sensitivity in both the original and validation cohorts. Some IMGT-functional V segments, including TRBV6-2 and TRBV6-3, could not be distinguished by the 87-base-pair reads and were therefore excluded. The cohort was sequenced for TCR beta chains only, and without alpha or paired-chain data the features that could be detected were limited.

This clone has more than one count but fewer than ten. It lacks a known antigen. Base qualities are not recorded, but no much larger clone differs from it by a single base. The cohort comprised 710 or so healthy bone marrow donors. At the time of sampling, all cohort members were nominally healthy, though unrecorded immune exposures were likely present. The donor tested CMV seropositive and was one of the 289 seropositive cohort members. A peripheral blood sample was provided by each donor, and peripheral blood mononuclear cells were used for TCR beta sequencing. The Qiagen DNeasy Blood Extraction Kit was used to extract genomic DNA from the blood cell samples. From cysteine to phenylalanine, the CDR3 is 14 amino acids long. Of the read, only the CDR3 DNA is kept; its 42 bases are in frame from base 1. From the germline V gene (reference sequence), CDR1 is LNHDA and CDR2 is SQIVND. V is shortened by 5 bases, J by 2 bases, and the region joining them spans 10 bases.

The receptor library was made with the immunoSEQ multiplex PCR assay. For the multiplex PCR, a mixture combining 60 forward primers for TCR Vbeta segments and 13 reverse primers for TCR Jbeta segments was used. The CDR3 region of rearranged TCR beta genes was amplified from genomic DNA by a multiplex PCR assay. The Illumina HiSeq System was used to sequence the amplified TCR beta libraries as 87-base-pair reads. The published analysis was carried out like this. A later analysis tallied roughly 78 million unique TCR beta chains across the 666 repertoires, and some 10 million of those chains were shared by two or more donors. To remove PCR and sequencing errors, raw reads were error-corrected and collapsed into unique sequences using a nearest-neighbor algorithm that merged closely related sequences. CDR3 sequences were aligned to IMGT reference sequences to assign V, D and J gene segments. For a sequence to be retained, a match of at least six nucleotides was required to both a V gene segment and a J gene segment. Rearrangements were called productive when the CDR3 lacked stop codons and stayed in frame with V and J; all others were non-productive. Following IMGT convention, CDR3 was defined as the stretch from the second conserved V-encoded cysteine up to the conserved J-encoded phenylalanine. The earlier analysis of about 620 of the donors excluded sequences that lacked an unambiguous match to a single V gene segment. An earlier analysis of 500 to 600 of the donors classified V segments as functional when productive rearrangements were above 56.7% and as segregating when the standard deviation between donors was above 5%. A statistical classification framework was built for diagnosing cytomegalovirus status from the catalog of TCR beta chain sequences. In a later analysis, TCR nucleotide sequences were compared against IMGT/GENE-DB human TR gene sequences so that V and J genes could be assigned. Using the TCRdist pipeline, a later analysis assigned CDR3 sequences along with most-parsimonious VDJ recombination scenarios. In a later analysis, every TCR beta chain was defined by the combination of its CDR3 amino acid sequence and its V-gene family, and reads without a unique V-gene family were dropped. A later analysis removed 592 highly shared, low-generation-probability nucleotide sequences to deal with suspected cross-contamination and a sequencing artifact. In a later analysis, a clonal expansion index was calculated for each public chain from normalized within-repertoire ranks of inferred template counts. Generation probabilities in a later analysis came from a VDJ recombination model fitted to out-of-frame rearrangements, and those results were checked against IGoR. A later analysis scored TCR-TCR, TCR-HLA and TCR-CMV co-occurrence with hypergeometric tests, applying a repertoire-size bias correction to TCR pairs. A later analysis estimated false discovery rates by permuting HLA or CMV assignments 20 times. In a later analysis, co-occurring TCRs were grouped using DBSCAN, and TCRdist sequence similarity was added for clustering within HLA-allele-positive subsets. For co-occurrence clustering, repertoires with fewer than 30,000 or more than 120,000 public chains were excluded, along with 4 to 6 repertoires with anomalous nucleotide sharing. This immuneACCESS table, as held by TCRdb, lists in-frame sequences with V and J called but not all clones. Of the missing ones, under half trace to an unresolved V gene in checked studies; the others have no known cause. Clonal size and the V and J genes are those of that table, whereas D and trimming came from the DNA. The sample table records under 300,000 clones; approximately 80% of these occur just once. The ten largest clonotypes hold about 7.3% of the sample.

The receptor was isolated from a woman aged 60-75 years in good health and CMV-seropositive. Recombination linked TRBV19 to TRBJ2-1, with the D gene not clear enough to name. Sequencing input: PBMCs. CDR3 sequence: CASSDDSTYNEQFF. The base sequence is TGTGCCAGTAGTGACGACTCGACCTACAATGAGCAGTTCTTC.